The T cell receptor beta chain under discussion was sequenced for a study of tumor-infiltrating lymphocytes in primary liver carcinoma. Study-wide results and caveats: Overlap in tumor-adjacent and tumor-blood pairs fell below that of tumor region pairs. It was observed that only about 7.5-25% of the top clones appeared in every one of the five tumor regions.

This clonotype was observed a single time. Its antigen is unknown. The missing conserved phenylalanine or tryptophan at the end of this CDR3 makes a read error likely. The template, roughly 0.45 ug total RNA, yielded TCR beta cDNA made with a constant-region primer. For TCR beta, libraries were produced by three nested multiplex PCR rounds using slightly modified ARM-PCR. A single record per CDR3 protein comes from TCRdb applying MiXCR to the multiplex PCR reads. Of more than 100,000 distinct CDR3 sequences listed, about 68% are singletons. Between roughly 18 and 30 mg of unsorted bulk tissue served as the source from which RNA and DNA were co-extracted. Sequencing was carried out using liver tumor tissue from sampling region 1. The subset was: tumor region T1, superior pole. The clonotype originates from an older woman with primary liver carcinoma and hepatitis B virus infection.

CDR3 in amino acids: CVSRYTDTQYL. In nucleotides, the CDR3 is TGTGTCAGTAGATACACAGATACGCAGTATTTA. The V gene is TRBV11-3, the J gene TRBJ2-3; no firm D call. The CDR3 loop spans 11 amino acids. CDR1 SGHNT and CDR2 YENEEA come from the germline V gene.